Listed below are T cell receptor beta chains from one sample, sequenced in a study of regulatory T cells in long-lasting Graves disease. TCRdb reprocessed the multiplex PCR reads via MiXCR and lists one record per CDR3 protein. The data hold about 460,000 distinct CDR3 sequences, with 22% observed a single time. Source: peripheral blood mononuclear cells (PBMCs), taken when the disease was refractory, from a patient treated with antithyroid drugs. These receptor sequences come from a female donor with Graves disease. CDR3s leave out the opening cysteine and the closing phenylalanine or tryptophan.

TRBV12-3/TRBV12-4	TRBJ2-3	ASSGQYPDTQY
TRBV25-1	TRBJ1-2	ASSEWNPTGRNYGYT
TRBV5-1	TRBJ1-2	ASSSLTGDQGYT
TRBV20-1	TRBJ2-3	SASPSSGSADTQY
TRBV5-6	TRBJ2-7	ASSYGRLGYEQY
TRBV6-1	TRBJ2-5	ASRNRLVGWTQY
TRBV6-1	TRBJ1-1	ASSNSYRNTEAF
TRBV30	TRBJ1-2	AWSVRYRTVKGGYT
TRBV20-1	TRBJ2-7	SASPLVQGYEQY
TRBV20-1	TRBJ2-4	SARDEGGIQY
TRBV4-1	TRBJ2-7	ASSRTSMEGAVYEQY
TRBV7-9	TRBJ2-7	ASSLAVGGQGRYEQY
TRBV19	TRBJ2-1	ASSPIVAGGPGEQF
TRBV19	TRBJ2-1	ATGAGGYNEQF
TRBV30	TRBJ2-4	AWSVRQVGHIQY
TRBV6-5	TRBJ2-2	ASSYGHLTGELF
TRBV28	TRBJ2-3	ASTLAGGPGVTQY
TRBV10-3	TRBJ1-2	AISGTGSLWRGYT
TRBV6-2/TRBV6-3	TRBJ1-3	ASRPPYADSGNTIY
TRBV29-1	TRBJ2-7	SVMTSGSYEQY
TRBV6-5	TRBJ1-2	ASSFGRNGYT
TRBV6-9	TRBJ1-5	ASSYGLGSNQPQH
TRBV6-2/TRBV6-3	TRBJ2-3	ASSRGLQGDTQY
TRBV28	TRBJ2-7	ASSLRRGLGAYEQY
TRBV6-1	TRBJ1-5	ASRPRTGDGNQPQH
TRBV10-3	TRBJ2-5	AISQGAGETQY
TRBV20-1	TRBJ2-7	SARATGRGYEQY
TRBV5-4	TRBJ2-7	ASSIRGRAEQY
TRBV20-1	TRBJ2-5	SASTDGETQY
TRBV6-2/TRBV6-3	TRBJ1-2	ASTLGEGYT
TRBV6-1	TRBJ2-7	ATHLAGAYEQY
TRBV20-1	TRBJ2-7	SARFPGQGYEQY
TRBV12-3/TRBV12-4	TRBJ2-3	ASSLAAGTDTQY
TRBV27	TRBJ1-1	ATKTGAATEAF
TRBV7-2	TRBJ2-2	ASSLASGRLTGELF
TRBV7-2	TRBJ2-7	ASSTGTSGSSYEQY
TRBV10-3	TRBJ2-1	AISAGTSGNEQF
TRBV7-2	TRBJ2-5	ASSRDPSETQY
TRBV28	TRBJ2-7	ASNRQGQAQY
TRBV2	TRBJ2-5	ASSGQGARETQY